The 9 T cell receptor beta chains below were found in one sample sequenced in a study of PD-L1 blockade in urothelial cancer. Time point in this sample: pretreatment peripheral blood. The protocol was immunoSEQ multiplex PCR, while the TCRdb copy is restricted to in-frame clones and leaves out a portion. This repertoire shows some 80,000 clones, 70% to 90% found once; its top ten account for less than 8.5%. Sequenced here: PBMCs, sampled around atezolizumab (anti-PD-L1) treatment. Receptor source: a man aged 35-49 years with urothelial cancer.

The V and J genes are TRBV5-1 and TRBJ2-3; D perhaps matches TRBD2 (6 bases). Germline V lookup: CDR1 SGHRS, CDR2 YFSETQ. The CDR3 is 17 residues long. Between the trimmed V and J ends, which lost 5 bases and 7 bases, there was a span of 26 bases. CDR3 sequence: CASRQQSKTTRDHTQYF. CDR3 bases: TGCGCCAGCAGACAGCAATCCAAAACGACTAGGGACCATACGCAGTATTTT.

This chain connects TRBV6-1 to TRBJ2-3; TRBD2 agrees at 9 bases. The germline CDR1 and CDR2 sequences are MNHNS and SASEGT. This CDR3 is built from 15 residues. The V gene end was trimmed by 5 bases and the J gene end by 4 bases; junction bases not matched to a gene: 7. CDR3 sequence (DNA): TGTGCCAGCAGTTCCTATAGCGGGAGTGCAGATACGCAGTATTTT. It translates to CASSSYSGSADTQYF.

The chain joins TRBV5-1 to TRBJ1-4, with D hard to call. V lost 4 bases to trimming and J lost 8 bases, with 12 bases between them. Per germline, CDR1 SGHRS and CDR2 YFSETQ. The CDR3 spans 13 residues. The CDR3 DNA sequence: TGCGCCAGCAGCCGGGAGCTAGGGGAAAAACTGTTTTTT. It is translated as CASSRELGEKLFF.

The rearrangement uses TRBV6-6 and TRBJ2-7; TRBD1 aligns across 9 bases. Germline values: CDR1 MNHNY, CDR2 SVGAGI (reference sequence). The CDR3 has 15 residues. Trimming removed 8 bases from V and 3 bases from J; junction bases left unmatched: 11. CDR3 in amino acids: CASGGQGKGFYEQYF. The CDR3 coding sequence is TGTGCCAGCGGGGGACAGGGCAAGGGATTCTACGAGCAGTACTTC.

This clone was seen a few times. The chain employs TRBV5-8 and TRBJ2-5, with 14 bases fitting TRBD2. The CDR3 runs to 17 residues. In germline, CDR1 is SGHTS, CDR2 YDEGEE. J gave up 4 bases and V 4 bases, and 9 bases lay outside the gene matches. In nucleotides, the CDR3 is TGTGCCAGCAGCCCTGGAAGACTAGCGGGAGGGCTAGAGACCCAGTACTTC. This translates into CASSPGRLAGGLETQYF.

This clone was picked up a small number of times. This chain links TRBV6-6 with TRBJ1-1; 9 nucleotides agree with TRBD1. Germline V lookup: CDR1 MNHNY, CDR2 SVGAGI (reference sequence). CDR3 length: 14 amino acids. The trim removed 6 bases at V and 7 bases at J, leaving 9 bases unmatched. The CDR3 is CASSGTGSSLEAFF. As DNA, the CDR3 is TGTGCCAGCAGCGGGACAGGGTCAAGTCTTGAAGCTTTCTTT.

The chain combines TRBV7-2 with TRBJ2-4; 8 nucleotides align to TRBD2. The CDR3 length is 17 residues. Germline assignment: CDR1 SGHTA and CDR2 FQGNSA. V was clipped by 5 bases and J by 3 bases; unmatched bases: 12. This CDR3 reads CASSPFEIAGFKNIQYF. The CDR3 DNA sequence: TGTGCCAGCAGCCCTTTCGAGATAGCGGGATTCAAAAACATTCAGTACTTC. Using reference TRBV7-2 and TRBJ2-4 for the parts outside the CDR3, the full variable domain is GAGVSQSPSNKVTEKGKDVELRCDPISGHTALYWYRQSLGQGLEFLIYFQGNSAPDKSGLPSDRFSAERTGGSVSTLTIQRTQQEDSAVYLCASSPFEIAGFKNIQYFGAGTRLSVL.

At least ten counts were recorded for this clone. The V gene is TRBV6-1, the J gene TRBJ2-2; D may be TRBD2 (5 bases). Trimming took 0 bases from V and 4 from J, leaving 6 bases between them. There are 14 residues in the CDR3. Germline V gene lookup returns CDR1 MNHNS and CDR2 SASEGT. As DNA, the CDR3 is TGTGCCAGCAGTGAAGCGAGGGTCACCGGGGAGCTGTTTTTT. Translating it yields CASSEARVTGELFF.

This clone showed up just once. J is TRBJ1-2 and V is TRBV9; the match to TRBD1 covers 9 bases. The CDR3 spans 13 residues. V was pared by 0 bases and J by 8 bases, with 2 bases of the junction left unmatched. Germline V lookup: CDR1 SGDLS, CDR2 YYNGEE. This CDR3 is CASSVGTGVGYTF. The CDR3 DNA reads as TGTGCCAGCAGCGTAGGGACAGGGGTCGGCTACACCTTC.